This T cell receptor (beta chain) comes out of a study of neoadjuvant anti-PD-1 for oral cavity cancer. Time point specified: after neoadjuvant nivolumab, at surgical resection. These newly diagnosed stage II-IVA oral cavity squamous cell carcinoma patients had no prior systemic or radiation treatment. Of note for this clone: What it recognizes is unknown.

Germline CDR1 is SQVTM and CDR2 is ANQGSEA. This CDR3 spans 13 amino acids. The V end was cut by 4 bases, the J end by 7 bases, with 17 bases between. Tumor libraries mostly used about 4.5 ug genomic DNA, two replicates each. The method was immunoSEQ multiplex PCR; TCRdb's version includes in-frame clones alone and lacks a portion of them. The data show more than 30,000 clones, over 30% seen once. The study, taken as a whole, reports: Only three patients per response group were TCR-analyzed; validation needed.

The V gene is TRBV29-1, the J gene TRBJ2-7, with TRBD1 as a possible D gene (8 bases). The starting material was tumor tissue, obtained after nivolumab (anti-PD-1) treatment. The receptor was derived from a person aged 35-79 years with oral cavity squamous cell carcinoma. Here the CDR3 DNA reads TGCAGCGTTGCAAACAGGGGGGGTCGGGAGCAGTACTTC. This encodes CSVANRGGREQYF.